The sequence of this T cell receptor (beta chain) was determined in a study of T cell clonotyping in hematopoietic cell transplantation. With regard to this clone: Its cognate antigen is unknown.

V lost 1 base and J 2 bases, leaving 12 bases between the germline ends. The CDR3 consists of 16 residues. CDR1 is MNHNS and CDR2 is SASEGT in the germline V gene. Study-level results: Pathologically expanded recipient clonotypes increased progressively from day 30 to day 180 as diversity fell. At the given depth, recipient repertoires were over 97% de novo clonotypes.

Produced via immunoSEQ multiplex PCR; TCRdb's table is partial and in-frame only. Of more than 40,000 clones in the sample, around 95% are singletons; the top ten hold 0.95%. This chain uses TRBV6-1 with TRBJ2-1; D is tentatively TRBD1 or TRBD2 (5 bases each). The TCR comes from a man aged 25-40 years in good health. Some clones in this sample may be carry-over from other donors' samples. Sequenced material: peripheral blood mononuclear cells. CDR3 sequence: CASSEGGSGPYNEQFF. CDR3 coding DNA: TGTGCCAGCAGTGAAGGAGGTTCGGGACCCTACAATGAGCAGTTCTTC.